Presented here are 17 T cell receptor beta chains from one specimen sequenced in a study of blood T cell repertoires in COVID-19. Measured with immunoSEQ multiplex PCR; TCRdb has only the in-frame clones, and not every one. The sample has under 250,000 clones; 70% to 90% are singletons. The sequencing sample was made of PBMCs or T cells enriched from blood (not recorded which). The receptors stem from a man aged 35 to 55 who had recovered from COVID-19.

The chain employs TRBV28 and TRBJ2-7; tentatively, D is TRBD2 (6 bases). Trimming pared 3 bases from V and 3 bases from J, leaving 15 bases between. The germline gives CDR1 MDHEN, CDR2 SYDVKM. CDR3 length: 15 amino acids. The CDR3 loop is CASSFSTGVVYEQYF. The CDR3, as DNA: TGTGCCAGCAGTTTTTCAACGGGAGTCGTCTACGAGCAGTACTTC.

V is TRBV29-1 and J is TRBJ2-2; TRBD2 might be the D (5 bases). Per germline, CDR1 SQVTM and CDR2 ANQGSEA. V lost 7 bases and J 0 bases, leaving 12 bases between the germline ends. The CDR3 spans 14 residues. Written as DNA, the CDR3 is TGCAGCGCCACCGGGGTGTCGAACACCGGGGAGCTGTTTTTT. Translating gives CSATGVSNTGELFF.

The V call is TRBV28, the J call TRBJ1-4; 7 bases map to TRBD1. CDR3 size: 14 residues. Losses at the gene ends were 7 bases for V and 7 bases for J; bases not matched to a gene: 9. The germline gives CDR1 MDHEN, CDR2 SYDVKM. The CDR3 DNA is TGTGCCAGCAAACTCGGGACAGCAGGTGAAAAACTGTTTTTT. Translation gives CASKLGTAGEKLFF.

The V and J genes are TRBV7-2 and TRBJ1-2; D is unresolved. V was shortened by 5 bases and J by 4 bases, with 14 bases between the two germline ends. Germline V gene data show CDR1 as SGHTA and CDR2 as FQGNSA. CDR3 length: 14 residues. CDR3 in amino acids: CASSGRVIGYGYTF. The CDR3 DNA sequence: TGTGCCAGCAGCGGTCGGGTGATCGGCTATGGCTACACCTTC.

This clone was picked up a small number of times. V and J are TRBV27 and TRBJ1-6; no clear D. V lost 6 bases to trimming and J lost 1 base, with 13 bases between them. This CDR3 has 16 amino acids. Germline CDR1 reads MNHEY; CDR2 reads SMNVEV (reference sequence). The CDR3 protein is CASRVGRQSYNSPLHF. CDR3 bases: TGTGCCAGCAGGGTAGGGAGGCAATCCTATAATTCACCCCTCCACTTT.

This clone was observed a handful of times. The CDR3 DNA follows: TGTGCCAGCAGTTACTCGTGGGGCAACCAAGAGACCCAGTACTTC. It yields the protein CASSYSWGNQETQYF. The chain has TRBV6-2 or TRBV6-3 and TRBJ2-5; D perhaps matches TRBD1 (5 bases). Germline CDR1 MNHEY, CDR2 SVGEGT. Trimming left V 0 bases short and J 0 bases short, with 8 bases between. The CDR3 is made up of 15 amino acids.

The chain uses TRBV29-1 and TRBJ2-2; 9 bases match TRBD1. V lost 7 bases and J lost 0; bases outside the gene matches: 0. CDR1 is SQVTM and CDR2 is ANQGSEA in the germline V gene. CDR3 length: 13 amino acids. In DNA, the CDR3 is TGCAGCGGGGACAGGGCGAACACCGGGGAGCTGTTTTTT. Encoded protein: CSGDRANTGELFF.

This sequence joins TRBV5-6 and TRBJ2-1; TRBD2 aligns across 7 bases. Trimming took 0 bases from V and 2 from J; bases not matched to a gene: 2. Per germline, CDR1 SGHDT and CDR2 YYEEEE. This CDR3 spans 15 amino acids. This CDR3 is CASSLGTSAYNEQFF. The CDR3 DNA reads TGTGCCAGCAGCTTGGGAACTAGCGCCTACAATGAGCAGTTCTTC.

The genes are TRBV7-9 and TRBJ2-5; 7 nucleotides match TRBD2. The J segment lost 5 bases and the V segment lost 4 bases, leaving 7 bases of the junction unmatched. CDR1 SEHNR and CDR2 FQNEAQ come from the germline V gene (reference sequence). This CDR3 comprises 14 residues. The CDR3 reads CASSSWTRRETQYF. CDR3 sequence (DNA): TGTGCCAGCAGCTCCTGGACTAGAAGGGAGACCCAGTACTTC.

The chain links TRBV5-8 to TRBJ2-7; 8 nucleotides line up with TRBD1. CDR1 and CDR2 (germline): SGHTS, YDEGEE. The trim removed 2 bases at V and 3 bases at J, leaving 4 bases unmatched. The CDR3 has 14 residues. CDR3 DNA: TGTGCCAGCAGCTTAACAGGGGGTAACTACGAGCAGTACTTC. Encoded protein: CASSLTGGNYEQYF. The variable domain in full, completed from reference TRBV5-8 and TRBJ2-7, reads EAGVTQSPTHLIKTRGQQATLRCSPISGHTSVYWYQQALGLGLQFLLWYDEGEERNRGNFPPRFSGRQFPNYSSELNVNALELEDSALYLCASSLTGGNYEQYFGPGTRLTVT.

V usage is TRBV11-2 and J usage is TRBJ2-1; D is undetermined. The CDR3 length is 14 residues. The V gene lost 3 bases and the J gene lost 6 bases, with 12 bases spanning the gap. Per germline, CDR1 SGHAT and CDR2 FQNNGV. CDR3 DNA: TGTGCCAGCAGCTTCAATCTAGAGCGCAATGAGCAGTTCTTC. It yields the protein CASSFNLERNEQFF.

A single count supports this clone. This chain joins TRBV14 and TRBJ2-7; the match to TRBD1 covers 11 bases. The CDR3 is 15 residues long. Germline lookup yields CDR1 SGHDN and CDR2 FVKESK. The V segment lost 0 bases and the J segment 8 bases; nucleotides outside the gene matches: 6. CDR3 sequence: CASSQDFGQGAKQYF. In nucleotides, the CDR3 is TGTGCCAGCAGCCAAGATTTTGGACAGGGGGCTAAGCAGTACTTC.

The rearrangement uses TRBV27 and TRBJ1-2; TRBD1 agrees at 12 bases. The CDR3 covers 15 residues. Germline V gene sequence: CDR1 MNHEY, CDR2 SMNVEV (reference sequence). The V and J ends lost 4 bases and 10 bases, in that order; junction bases with no gene match: 10. For the CDR3, the DNA is TGTGCCAGCAGTTCACACGGGACAGGGGGCAGGGACTACACCTTC. The encoded protein is CASSSHGTGGRDYTF.

The chain couples TRBV19 to TRBJ1-3, with D possibly being TRBD1 (6 bases). The ends were cut back, 7 bases at V and 1 base at J, with 20 bases in the middle. Germline V gives CDR1 LNHDA, CDR2 SQIVND (reference sequence). The CDR3 is 17 residues long. The CDR3 DNA sequence: TGTGCCAGTACCCCCCCCGGGACATCCCGTTCTGGAAACACCATATATTTT. Its translation is CASTPPGTSRSGNTIYF.

There are a few counts of this clone. The V call is TRBV30, the J call TRBJ2-2, with 9 bases matching TRBD1. Trimming at V came to 3 bases and at J to 4 bases, leaving 6 bases not matched to a gene. CDR3 length: 15 amino acids. Germline CDR1 GTSNPN, CDR2 SVGIG (reference sequence). CDR3 DNA sequence: TGTGCCTGGAGGGACAGGGGACATAGCACCGGGGAGCTGTTTTTT. Amino acids: CAWRDRGHSTGELFF.

The CDR3 spells CASSYSRRGNEQYF. The CDR3 DNA is TGTGCCAGCAGTTACTCGAGAAGGGGGAACGAGCAGTACTTC. V is TRBV6-5 and J is TRBJ2-7, with TRBD1 as a possible D gene (6 bases). V shed 0 bases and J shed 5 bases, with 11 bases lying between them. The CDR3 spans 14 residues. CDR1 MNHEY and CDR2 SVGAGI come from the germline V gene.

The V gene is TRBV2, the J gene TRBJ1-1; TRBD1 aligns across 7 bases. This CDR3 has 13 residues. The germline V gene has CDR1 SNHLY and CDR2 FYNNEI. J was trimmed by 4 bases and V by 4 bases; bases with no gene match: 3. The CDR3 sequence: CASSVTGATEAFF. The DNA for the CDR3 is TGTGCCAGCAGTGTTACAGGGGCCACTGAAGCTTTCTTT.